This T cell receptor (beta chain) was profiled in a study of cytomegalovirus exposure and HLA in healthy donors (dated by TCRdb to the late 2010s). Concerning the study at large: According to an earlier analysis of a few hundred of the donors, 150 million to 200 million T cells yielded 90 million to 130 million unique TCR beta sequences and 276 Gb of sequence data. In the later analysis, no new phenotypic data were used to find candidate immune exposures; instead, reliance was placed on TCR beta sequences and their occurrence across donors. The number of typed donors differed by locus: about 629-630 for A, B, C, DRB1 and DQB1; approximately 520 for DQA1; some 610 for DPA1; and some 450 for DPB1. On average, roughly 240,000 unique TCR beta nucleotide sequences were sequenced per donor among some 430 genotyped donors of the cohort, with about 19% of those sequences being non-productive. The T cell repertoires of around 670 subjects were profiled by immunosequencing and related to cytomegalovirus serostatus. An earlier analysis of fewer than 700 of the donors applied high-throughput TCR beta sequencing to assess whether each TCR beta V gene segment acted as functional or pseudogenic. In addition to the first cohort of approximately 670 subjects, a separate validation cohort of 120 different subjects was used. All discovery cohort repertoires had been generated using a single sequencing platform. To predict cytomegalovirus infection status, the study combined high-throughput TCR immunosequencing, statistical association of individual TCRs with disease status, and machine learning. A later genetic analysis used genome-wide SNP genotypes for about 65% of the roughly 670 donors, treating that subset as a discovery cohort. Donor age, sex, ethnicity and CMV serostatus were compiled alongside the repertoire data. An early release covering over 500 HLA-typed donors comprised about 300 gigabases of sequencing data and around 86 million unique TCR sequences. HLA typing included class I and class II loci at four-digit resolution. Of the approximately 400 genotyped donors, about 80% fell in the genetic ancestry cluster associated with self-reported Caucasian donors. To study patterns of TCR occurrence, a later analysis re-analyzed previously published TCR beta repertoires from under 750 donors and added high-resolution HLA genotyping. Because of strong linkage in the cohort, roughly five DR-DQ haplotypes were treated as single units for association and clustering. The study was designed to test whether signatures of past pathogen exposure could be identified by cataloging public T cell receptors.

Libraries were constructed by the immunoSEQ multiplex PCR assay. For the multiplex PCR, a mixture combining 60 forward primers for TCR Vbeta segments and 13 reverse primers for TCR Jbeta segments was used. Amplification of the CDR3 region of rearranged TCR beta genes was performed with a multiplex PCR assay on genomic DNA. The Illumina HiSeq System was used to sequence the amplified TCR beta libraries as 87-base-pair reads. The original pipeline was this. In a later analysis, tens of millions of unique TCR beta chains were counted across the 650 to 700 repertoires, and around 10 million of these chains were shared by at least two donors. Raw reads were error-corrected and collapsed into unique sequences by a nearest-neighbor algorithm in which closely related sequences were merged to remove PCR and sequencing errors. Alignment of CDR3 sequences to IMGT reference sequences was used to assign V, D and J gene segments. Each retained sequence needed at least a six-nucleotide match to both a V gene segment and a J gene segment. A rearrangement was called productive if the CDR3 had no stop codons and remained in frame with V and J, and every other rearrangement was called non-productive. CDR3 was defined by IMGT convention, running from the second conserved V-encoded cysteine to the conserved J-encoded phenylalanine. In an earlier analysis of 550 to 650 of the donors, sequences lacking an unambiguous match to a single V gene segment were excluded. In an earlier analysis of 500 to 750 of the donors, V segments were called functional above 56.7% productive rearrangements and were called segregating when the between-donor standard deviation exceeded 5%. A statistical classification framework was built for diagnosing cytomegalovirus status from the catalog of TCR beta chain sequences. In a later analysis, V and J genes were assigned by comparing TCR nucleotide sequences against IMGT/GENE-DB human TR gene sequences. A later analysis assigned CDR3 sequences and most-parsimonious VDJ recombination scenarios with the TCRdist pipeline. In a later analysis, each TCR beta chain was defined by its CDR3 amino acid sequence together with its V-gene family, and reads without a unique V-gene family were excluded. To address suspected cross-contamination and a sequencing artifact, a later analysis removed a few hundred highly shared, low-generation-probability nucleotide sequences. A later analysis calculated a clonal expansion index for each public chain from normalized within-repertoire ranks of inferred template counts. In a later analysis, generation probabilities were computed with a VDJ recombination model fitted to out-of-frame rearrangements, and the resulting probabilities were checked against IGoR. In a later analysis, hypergeometric tests were used to score TCR-TCR, TCR-HLA and TCR-CMV co-occurrence, with a repertoire-size bias correction applied to TCR pairs. False discovery rates were estimated in a later analysis by permuting HLA or CMV assignments 20 times. In a later analysis, co-occurring TCRs were grouped with DBSCAN, and TCRdist sequence similarity was added when clustering was performed within HLA-allele-positive subsets. Repertoires with fewer than 30,000 or more than 120,000 public chains were left out of co-occurrence clustering, as were about five repertoires with anomalous nucleotide sharing. The table was pulled from immuneACCESS by TCRdb, which kept in-frame rearrangements only. Such tables lose some clones; where checked, under half of the loss comes from unresolved V genes, and the rest has no known cause. The DNA gave D and trimming, while V, J and clone size come from that table. A total of approximately 180,000 clones appear in this sample, roughly 76% of them only once. Together, the top ten hold 4.9% of the sample.

As for this clone: What antigen it recognizes has not been identified. No quality values exist for individual bases; no much larger clone is one base distant.

Here is what the overall study found, with its caveats: In a later analysis, TCR association rates were found to vary across HLA loci, with the most associated TCRs seen for DRB1 alleles and the fewest for HLA-C alleles. A cluster of highly shared sequence variants was judged likely to be a technical artifact of the sequencing pipeline. Correlated functional status among segregating V segments might be attributable to linkage disequilibrium, but an unknown experimental factor could not be ruled out. The classifier was reported to diagnose cytomegalovirus status with high specificity and sensitivity in both the original and validation cohorts. In vitro tests confirmed that a few of the cytomegalovirus-associated TCR beta chains recognize cytomegalovirus antigens. About 17 rarely observed V segments, including chromosome 9 orphons, were excluded from the earlier analysis of about 500 of the donors because counts were too low. The study listed 170 or so TCR beta chains as associated with cytomegalovirus. CMV serostatus was the only immune exposure information available for the cohort. An association between a missense DCLRE1C variant and V-gene and J-gene trimming of TCR beta chains was found in a later genetic analysis and replicated in an independent cohort. Most TCR sequences were seen in very few donors, while some public TCRs were found in many individuals. According to a later analysis, most CMV-associated TCR beta chains appeared to be HLA-restricted, and the HLA associations seemed to be driven largely by CMV exposure. Because the 87-base-pair reads could not distinguish some IMGT-functional V segments, including TRBV6-2 and TRBV6-3, those segments were excluded. According to the authors, the approach could potentially be generalized to other disease states and immunological phenotypes. Presence/absence analyses assumed roughly uniform sequencing depth across donors, an assumption that may not hold. When HLA alleles, especially DR and DQ, strongly co-occurred, TCR associations were difficult to assign to individual alleles. In a later analysis, several top co-occurrence clusters were reported to appear linked to parvovirus B19, influenza, CMV and Epstein-Barr virus. In a later analysis, HLA-associated TCR beta chains showed more clonal expansion and lower generation probabilities than non-associated chains that were equally common. Specific HLA alleles were associated with 15,000 to 20,000 TCR beta sequences at a false discovery rate of 0.05 in a later analysis. In this cohort, only TCR beta chains were sequenced, and detectable features were limited by the absence of alpha or paired-chain data. A further reported finding was that TCR beta sequences accurately predicted the HLA-A and HLA-B alleles for most subjects in the first cohort. Compared with the roughly 670-donor mean, donors in an Asian-associated ancestry cluster had fewer N-insertions in productive TCRs, according to a later genetic analysis. An earlier analysis of 587 of the donors showed that most TCR beta V segments appeared in productive rearrangements either about 90% or about 30% of the time, which broadly matched IMGT annotations. HLA typing was unavailable for some donors at each locus, so association tests used only the typed subset.

Trimming takes 0 bases from V and 2 bases from J, and the germline ends sit 8 bases apart. Measured from the cysteine to the phenylalanine, the CDR3 is 16 residues long. CDR3 DNA only is kept here, 48 bases in frame from base 1. Per the germline V gene, MNHEY is the CDR1 and SVGAGI is the CDR2. The cohort consisted of fewer than 700 healthy bone marrow donors. At the time of sampling, all cohort members were nominally healthy, though unrecorded immune exposures were likely present. The donor was CMV seropositive and belonged to the group of 250 to 300 seropositive cohort members. A peripheral blood sample was provided by each donor, and peripheral blood mononuclear cells were used for TCR beta sequencing. The Qiagen DNeasy Blood Extraction Kit was used to extract genomic DNA from the blood cell samples.

Sequenced material: PBMCs. The sequence came from a woman aged 18-29 years in good health and CMV-seropositive. The V and J segments used are TRBV6-5 and TRBJ1-6; confidence is insufficient to name the D gene. For the CDR3, the sequence is CASSYSRVTYNSPLHF. Here is the DNA: TGTGCCAGCAGTTACTCTCGGGTCACCTATAATTCACCCCTCCACTTT.